The subject of this entry is one T cell receptor beta chain. Antigen unknown. The protocol was immunoSEQ multiplex PCR, while the TCRdb copy is restricted to in-frame clones and leaves out a portion. The sample consists of 130,000 or so clones, 86% of them appearing once. V gave up 5 bases and J gave up 7 bases; unmatched junction bases: 9. Germline values: CDR1 LGHDT, CDR2 YNNKEL (reference sequence). This CDR3 is built from 15 residues. These data originate in a study of T cell responses to AZD1222 COVID-19 vaccine. Study-wide results and limits: Spike-wide coverage was observed for vaccine-associated CD4 TCRs, with dominant responses at 160-218 and 743-854. Regions left unmutated in variants are reportedly the target of nearly half of spike-specific TCRs.

This rearrangement joins TRBV3-1 (or the pseudogene TRBV3-2) to TRBJ1-4; TRBD1 agrees at 8 bases. The source was peripheral blood, collected 28 days after the second AZD1222 dose. The receptor comes from an adult who received the AZD1222 COVID-19 vaccine. For the CDR3, the DNA is TGTGCCAGCAGCACCCGACAGGGGATGTTTGAAAAACTGTTTTTT. This translates into CASSTRQGMFEKLFF.